This T cell receptor beta chain was identified during a study of OX40 agonist ivuxolimab in advanced cancers. At the level of the study: People in dose escalation had one of these cancers: hepatocellular carcinoma, melanoma, renal cell or head and neck cancer. General study points: There was clonal expansion of CD4+ and CD8+ blood T cells by week 6 at 0.1 to 3.0 mg/kg. Antigens targeted by the expanded peripheral T cells were not determined. Mean expanded clone counts were higher in CD8+ than CD4+ T cells.

The repertoire was sequenced with immunoSEQ multiplex PCR; TCRdb's copy has only in-frame clones and lacks some. This sample has around 90,000 clones, with roughly nine tenths found just once. The germline gives CDR1 SEHNR, CDR2 FQNEAQ (reference sequence). Between the trimmed V and J ends, which lost 1 base and 5 bases, there was a span of 8 bases. The CDR3 sequence is 14 residues long. Turning to this clone: Its target is not known.

V gene TRBV7-9 combines with J gene TRBJ2-2; TRBD2 is a possible D gene (6 bases). Sequenced here: CD4+ or CD8+ T cells sorted from blood, sampled in a trial of the OX40 agonist ivuxolimab. The origin of this receptor is an adult with an advanced solid tumor such as melanoma, head and neck, liver or kidney cancer. CDR3 sequence reads: CASSLVAGTGELFF. The DNA for the CDR3 is TGTGCCAGCAGCTTAGTTGCGGGGACCGGGGAGCTGTTTTTT.